What follows are 9 T cell receptor beta chains derived from one specimen sequenced in a study of PD-L1 blockade in urothelial cancer. Assay used: immunoSEQ multiplex PCR; TCRdb lists only in-frame clones, some missing. The table lists around 100,000 clones, about 90% of them singletons. The sample in question was PBMCs, obtained around atezolizumab (anti-PD-L1) treatment. The receptors come from a woman aged 80 or over with urothelial cancer.

This chain connects TRBV5-6 to TRBJ1-4; 7 bases match TRBD1. Germline-derived CDR1 and CDR2 are SGHDT and YYEEEE. The ends lost 4 bases at V and 0 bases at J; junction bases unmatched: 12. The CDR3 has 18 residues. CDR3 sequence reads: CASSLTTGWPATNEKLFF. DNA for the CDR3: TGTGCCAGCAGCCTGACGACAGGGTGGCCCGCAACTAATGAAAAACTGTTTTTT.

This sequence joins TRBV7-8 and TRBJ2-1; the D gene is possibly TRBD2 (5 bases). The CDR3 loop spans 15 amino acids. V lost 3 bases and J lost 3, with 12 bases in between. The germline V gene has CDR1 SGHVS and CDR2 FQNEAQ. The CDR3 region has the DNA TGTGCCAGCAGCTTTTTCTCTGGGAGCTACAATGAGCAGTTCTTC. It translates to CASSFFSGSYNEQFF.

This rearrangement joins TRBV19 to TRBJ2-2; 7 bases line up with TRBD2. There are 13 residues in the CDR3. J lost 7 bases, V lost 9 bases, and 8 bases had no gene match. Germline V gene lookup returns CDR1 LNHDA and CDR2 SQIVND (reference sequence). CDR3 residues: CASSSGISGELFF. The DNA for the CDR3 is TGTGCCAGCTCCAGCGGGATTAGCGGGGAGCTGTTTTTT.

The chain joins TRBV19 to TRBJ1-5; a possible D gene is TRBD1 (6 bases). Germline-derived CDR1 and CDR2 are LNHDA and SQIVND (reference sequence). Trimming removed 5 bases from V and 0 bases from J, with 17 bases in between. This CDR3 has 17 amino acids. The CDR3 protein is CASSPRGGAGSNQPQHF. Here the CDR3 DNA reads TGTGCCAGTAGTCCCCGGGGGGGGGCGGGTAGCAATCAGCCCCAGCATTTT.

The chain has TRBV28 and TRBJ1-2; D remains unclear. This CDR3 contains 13 residues. The V end lost 6 bases, the J end lost 3 bases, and 11 bases lay between the germline ends. CDR1 MDHEN and CDR2 SYDVKM come from the germline V gene. As DNA, the CDR3 is TGTGCCAGCAGAACGCCAGCGGACTATGGCTACACCTTC. Translating gives CASRTPADYGYTF.

V gene TRBV5-1 combines with J gene TRBJ2-5; 7 bases fit TRBD2. After removal of 3 bases from V and 5 bases from J, the junction contained 10 bases not matched to a gene. From germline, CDR1 is SGHRS and CDR2 YFSETQ. The CDR3 has 15 residues. CDR3 nucleotide sequence: TGCGCCAGCAGCTGGGGGAGCGGGACGGGTGAGACCCAGTACTTC. It codes for CASSWGSGTGETQYF. The full variable domain, completed using reference TRBV5-1 and TRBJ2-5, is KAGVTQTPRYLIKTRGQQVTLSCSPISGHRSVSWYQQTPGQGLQFLFEYFSETQRNKGNFPGRFSGRQFSNSRSEMNVSTLELGDSALYLCASSWGSGTGETQYFGPGTRLLVL.

The chain has TRBV5-1 and TRBJ1-2, with D perhaps TRBD1 (6 bases). CDR3 size: 17 residues. V gave up 6 bases and J gave up 2 bases, with 23 bases separating them. CDR1 is SGHRS, CDR2 YFSETQ, per germline. CDR3 protein: CASNPGTRLILNYGYTF. The DNA for the CDR3 is TGCGCCAGCAACCCCGGGACAAGACTTATCCTCAACTATGGCTACACCTTC.

The gene calls are TRBV4-2 and TRBJ1-2; 7 bases fit TRBD1. Germline assignment: CDR1 LGHNA and CDR2 YNFKEQ. V gave up 0 bases and J gave up 4 bases; unmatched junction bases: 11. The CDR3 is 17 residues long. The CDR3 sequence is CASSQDRSVRGTYGYTF. Written as DNA, the CDR3 is TGTGCCAGCAGCCAAGATCGTAGCGTCAGGGGGACCTATGGCTACACCTTC.

V usage is TRBV7-8 and J usage is TRBJ2-5; 9 bases map to TRBD1. The V and J ends lost 5 bases and 5 bases, in that order; junction bases with no gene match: 12. CDR1 SGHVS and CDR2 FQNEAQ come from the germline V gene. The CDR3 length is 16 residues. The CDR3 is CASSGSRTGAYETQYF. CDR3 DNA: TGTGCCAGCAGCGGATCGCGGACAGGGGCGTACGAGACCCAGTACTTC.